The text below deals with one T cell receptor beta chain. The antigen remains unidentified. The entry originates in a study of cytomegalovirus exposure and HLA in healthy donors. Study-level information: Among approximately 400 genotyped donors, 65% to 90% fell in the Caucasian-associated ancestry cluster.

With 60 Vbeta and 13 Jbeta primers, the PCR was carried out. The method was immunoSEQ multiplex PCR; TCRdb's version includes in-frame clones alone and lacks a portion of them. Of roughly 76,000 clones in the sample, 70% to 90% were seen once. With 5 bases clipped from V and 6 bases from J, the junction kept 9 bases outside the gene matches. Germline lookup yields CDR1 MNHEY and CDR2 SMNVEV (reference sequence). The CDR3 runs to 15 residues. The donors comprised healthy bone marrow donors. Findings and caveats of the study: In a later analysis, TCR beta V- and J-gene trimming showed a link to a missense DCLRE1C variant.

The V and J genes are TRBV27 and TRBJ2-7, with 11 nucleotides matching TRBD2. Sequencing used PBMCs. This receptor was identified in a woman under 40 in good health and CMV-seronegative. For the CDR3, the DNA is TGTGCCAGCAGTCCCCTGGGTAGCGGGAGGGCCGAGCAGTACTTC. Its protein product is CASSPLGSGRAEQYF.